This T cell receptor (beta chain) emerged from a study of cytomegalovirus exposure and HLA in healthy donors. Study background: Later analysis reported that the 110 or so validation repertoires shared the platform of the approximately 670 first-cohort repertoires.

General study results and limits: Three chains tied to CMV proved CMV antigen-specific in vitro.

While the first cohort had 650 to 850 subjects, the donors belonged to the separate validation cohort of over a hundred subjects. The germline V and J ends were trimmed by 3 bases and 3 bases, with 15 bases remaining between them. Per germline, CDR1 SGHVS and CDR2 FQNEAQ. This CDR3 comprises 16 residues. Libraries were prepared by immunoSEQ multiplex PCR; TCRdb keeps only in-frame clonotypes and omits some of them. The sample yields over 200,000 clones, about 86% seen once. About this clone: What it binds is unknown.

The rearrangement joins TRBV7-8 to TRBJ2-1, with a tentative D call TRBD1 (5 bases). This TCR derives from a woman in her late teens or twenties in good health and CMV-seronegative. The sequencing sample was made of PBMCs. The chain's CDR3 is CASSFPGRPYYNEQFF. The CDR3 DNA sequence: TGTGCCAGCAGCTTCCCAGGGCGACCTTACTACAATGAGCAGTTCTTC.